This T cell receptor beta chain is from a study of blood T cell repertoires in COVID-19. Study in general: Samples taken during acute and convalescent COVID-19 were collected in the United States, Italy and Spain. Sample material is recorded as cDNA or gDNA derived from T cells, B-cell-depleted T cells, or PBMCs.

Per the study methods: Scientists estimated how many nucleated cells there were by amplifying reference gene primers. The repertoire was sequenced with immunoSEQ multiplex PCR; TCRdb's copy has only in-frame clones and lacks some. The V and J calls and clone size come from that table; D and trimming were worked out from the DNA. The data contain over 250,000 clones, over 75% of them seen just once; the ten biggest clones take up around 5.5%. Germline V CDR1 and CDR2: LNHDA, SQIVND (reference sequence). Trimming took 3 bases from V and 0 from J, leaving 11 bases between them. The CDR3 consists of 15 residues.

The chain recombines TRBV19 with TRBJ1-2; D not resolved. Material: peripheral blood. The sequence derives from a man aged 50 to 60 with active or convalescent COVID-19. The CDR3 region is CASSILQASNYGYTF. The CDR3 DNA follows: TGTGCCAGTAGTATCTTGCAGGCATCTAACTATGGCTACACCTTC.